This T cell receptor beta chain was sequenced for a study of blood T cell repertoires in COVID-19. Study summary: Samples representing acute and convalescent COVID-19 were sourced from the United States, Italy and Spain. The cDNA or gDNA used as material had been derived from T cells, B-cell-depleted T cells, or PBMCs.

TCRdb keeps only in-frame clones here, not all; method: immunoSEQ multiplex PCR. The data contain over 150,000 clones, around 82% of them seen just once; the ten biggest clones take up roughly a fifth. In its sample, this clone was seen once. Germline CDR1 reads MNHEY; CDR2 reads SMNVEV (reference sequence). V lost 2 bases, J lost 2 bases, and 10 bases lay in between. CDR3 length: 15 amino acids. The sequencing input was peripheral blood. The TCR was taken from a woman in her seventies who had recovered from COVID-19. This chain connects TRBV27 to TRBJ1-5; no clear D. CDR3: CASSLEGQGNQPQHF. The CDR3 bases are TGTGCCAGCAGTTTAGAAGGTCAGGGCAATCAGCCCCAGCATTTT.